This TCR beta chain is from a study of CXCR3-negative and CXCR3-positive naive CD8 T cells. Among CD8+ T cells, naive ones were CD45RO-CCR7+CD27+CD95-. Concerning this clonotype: Its antigen is undetermined.

The CDR3 totals 15 residues. CDR1 SEHNR and CDR2 FQNEAQ come from the germline V gene (reference sequence). UMI-tagged TRB cDNA libraries were built via 5' RACE. Using the 5' RACE reads, TCRdb records one entry per CDR3 protein without DNA. The listing contains some 140,000 distinct CDR3 sequences. Study outcomes and limitations: In CXCR3-positive naive cells, the TRB CDR3s were more hydrophobic than in CXCR3-negative naive cells. Much lower diversity was found in memory CD8+ cells, while both naive subsets had comparably high diversity. Naive subsets did not differ in surface CD5, and the authors estimated TCR strength using properties of the TRB CDR3.

Sequencing was carried out using naive CXCR3+ CD8+ T cells from blood. Sample subset: CD45RO-CCR7+CD27+CD95- naive CD8+ T cells expressing CXCR3 (TNR3+). The sequence came from a human donor in good health. Some clones in this sample may be carry-over from other donors' samples. The rearrangement links TRBV7-9 to TRBJ2-7; TCRdb's D gene call, TRBD2, goes unchecked for lack of DNA. CDR3: CASSSTRGPTYEQYF.